The source of this T cell receptor (beta chain) is a study of T cell clones after liver transplantation. Study summary: A pre-transplant mixed lymphocyte reaction with TCRbeta sequencing defined graft-donor-reactive clones followed in post-transplant blood. Until 12-24 months post-transplant, subjects got standard immunosuppression and no induction.

In germline, CDR1 is LGHNA, CDR2 YNFKEQ. V shed 6 bases and J shed 5 bases, with 16 bases lying between them. This CDR3 is built from 15 residues. Assay used: immunoSEQ multiplex PCR; TCRdb lists only in-frame clones, some missing. This repertoire shows some 120,000 clones, 90% found once; its top ten account for around 0.8%. Sequencing was performed on CD4+ T cells from blood, taken 12 months after liver transplant. The TCR originated in a human patient who received a liver transplant. Some T cells may trace back to the graft donor. The rearrangement uses TRBV4-2 and TRBJ2-2, with D maybe TRBD1 (6 bases). The CDR3 sequence is CASRRDGQGTGELFF. CDR3 bases: TGTGCCAGCAGAAGGGACGGCCAGGGGACCGGGGAGCTGTTTTTT.